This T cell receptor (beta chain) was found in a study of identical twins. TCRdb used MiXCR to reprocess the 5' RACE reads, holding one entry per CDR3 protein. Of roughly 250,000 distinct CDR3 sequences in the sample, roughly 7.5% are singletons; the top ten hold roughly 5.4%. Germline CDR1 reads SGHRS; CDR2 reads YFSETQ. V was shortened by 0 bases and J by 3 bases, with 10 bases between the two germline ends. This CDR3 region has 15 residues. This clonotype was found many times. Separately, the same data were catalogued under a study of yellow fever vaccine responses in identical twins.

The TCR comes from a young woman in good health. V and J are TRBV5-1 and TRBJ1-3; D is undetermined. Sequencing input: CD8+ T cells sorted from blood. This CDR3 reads CASSLAENYGNTIYF. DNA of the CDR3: TGCGCCAGCAGCTTGGCCGAGAATTATGGAAACACCATATATTTT.